This T cell receptor (beta chain) was observed in a study of T cells in localized non-small cell lung cancer. The study's findings and limits: Owing to sequencing of a solitary tumor region, heterogeneity cannot be discounted.

Germline V gives CDR1 SGDLS, CDR2 YYNGEE. V was clipped by 3 bases and J by 2 bases; unmatched bases: 8. The CDR3 loop spans 16 amino acids. Some clones are missing from TCRdb's copy, which holds only in-frame ones; the method was immunoSEQ multiplex PCR. This table has over 20,000 clones, around 88% appearing once. Remarks on this clone: Antigen specificity is unknown.

The chain employs TRBV9 and TRBJ2-3, with TRBD1 matching 8 bases. This receptor was identified in a female donor over 55 with stage I lung adenocarcinoma. The sample in question was peripheral blood, obtained before any cancer treatment. This chain's CDR3 is CASSAPGQGNTDTQYF. CDR3 in DNA: TGTGCCAGCAGCGCCCCCGGACAGGGAAACACAGATACGCAGTATTTT.